A selection of T cell receptor beta chains follows, all from one sample in a study of T cells in localized non-small cell lung cancer. Data came from immunoSEQ multiplex PCR; TCRdb stores just in-frame clones and leaves some out. Of approximately 34,000 clones in the sample, roughly 93% were seen once. Specimen: peripheral blood, collected before any cancer treatment. The source is a female donor of 60 years or more with stage I lung adenocarcinoma. CDR3s include the opening cysteine and the closing phenylalanine or tryptophan. Fields, in order: J gene, D gene, V gene, clone size, CDR3 protein, CDR3 DNA. D genes are given only for firm matches. Clone size, where shown, is once, few, many, or a class for clones that have expanded.

>TRBJ1-2|TRBD1|TRBV2|-
CASSLGTGIEGYTF
TGTGCCAGCAGTCTTGGGACAGGGATTGAGGGCTACACCTTC
>TRBJ1-1|-|TRBV7-2|-
CASSLGEGFEAFF
TGTGCCAGCAGCTTAGGAGAGGGGTTTGAAGCTTTCTTT
>TRBJ2-2|-|TRBV6-9|few
CASSYKQGPGELFF
TGTGCCAGCAGTTACAAACAGGGCCCCGGGGAGCTGTTTTTT
>TRBJ2-5|-|TRBV27|-
CASRQAVRGETQYF
TGTGCCAGCAGGCAAGCGGTGAGGGGGGAGACCCAGTACTTC
>TRBJ1-3|-|TRBV11-1|-
CASSLELFSGNTIYF
TGTGCCAGCAGCTTAGAACTGTTCTCTGGAAACACCATATATTTT
>TRBJ2-5|-|TRBV5-1|-
CASSFRDFWETQYF
TGCGCCAGCAGCTTCAGGGACTTCTGGGAGACCCAGTACTTC
>TRBJ1-1|-|TRBV30|-
CAWSVQEGTEAFF
TGTGCCTGGAGTGTACAGGAGGGCACTGAAGCTTTCTTT
>TRBJ2-6|TRBD1|TRBV5-1|-
CASSFGQGRSGANVLTF
TGCGCCAGCAGCTTTGGACAGGGGAGATCTGGGGCCAACGTCCTGACTTTC
>TRBJ1-5|TRBD1|TRBV30|-
CAWSSPGQGANQHF
TGTGCCTGGAGTTCACCGGGACAGGGGGCCAACCAGCATTTT
>TRBJ1-4|TRBD1|TRBV6-5|-
CASSLRETGGEKLFF
TGTGCCAGCAGTCTAAGAGAGACAGGGGGAGAAAAACTGTTTTTT
>TRBJ1-5|-|TRBV19|-
CASSIPTDGSNQPQHF
TGTGCCAGTAGTATACCGACGGACGGTAGCAATCAGCCCCAGCATTTT
>TRBJ2-5|TRBD1|TRBV5-1|-
CASSYPPMDREGTQYF
TGCGCCAGCAGCTACCCCCCAATGGACAGGGAAGGGACCCAGTACTTC
>TRBJ2-3|TRBD2|TRBV30|-
CAWSAGLTSGPSTQYF
TGTGCCTGGAGCGCCGGTTTGACTAGCGGGCCGAGTACGCAGTATTTT
>TRBJ2-5|TRBD1|TRBV4-3|-
CASSQGQGRYETQYF
TGCGCCAGCAGCCAAGGACAGGGAAGGTATGAGACCCAGTACTTC
>TRBJ1-4|TRBD1|TRBV19|-
CASSRTGGDEKLFF
TGTGCCAGTAGTCGGACAGGGGGGGATGAAAAACTGTTTTTT
>TRBJ2-2|-|TRBV7-2|-
CASSSRSRTVTGELFF
TGTGCCAGCAGCTCCCGGTCGAGGACAGTGACCGGGGAGCTGTTTTTT
>TRBJ1-4|-|TRBV6-6|-
CASSSRVGTTNEKLFF
TGTGCCAGCAGTTCTAGGGTGGGGACCACTAATGAAAAACTGTTTTTT
>TRBJ1-4|-|TRBV28|-
CASSPPSTREKLFF
TGTGCCAGCAGCCCCCCAAGCACAAGGGAAAAACTGTTTTTT
>TRBJ1-2|-|TRBV5-6|-
CASSLEAGTNYGYTF
TGTGCCAGCAGCTTGGAGGCGGGTACTAACTATGGCTACACCTTC
>TRBJ2-1|-|TRBV2|-
CASRDSLYNEQFF
TGTGCCAGCAGGGACAGCCTCTACAATGAGCAGTTCTTC
>TRBJ2-7|-|TRBV15|-
CATSRELGEQYF
TGTGCCACCAGCAGAGAATTGGGCGAGCAGTACTTC
>TRBJ1-1|-|TRBV9|-
CASSRMNTEAFF
TGTGCCAGCAGCCGGATGAACACTGAAGCTTTCTTT
>TRBJ2-7|-|TRBV18|-
CASSRDRSYEQYF
TGTGCCAGCTCGCGGGACAGATCCTACGAGCAGTACTTC
>TRBJ1-1|TRBD1|TRBV5-5|-
CASSLAGDRGPEAFF
TGTGCCAGCAGCTTAGCCGGGGACAGGGGCCCTGAAGCTTTCTTT
>TRBJ1-1|-|TRBV10-3|once
CAIGRNTEAFF
TGTGCCATCGGTCGGAACACTGAAGCTTTCTTT
>TRBJ1-1|-|TRBV5-1|-
CASSLSQGDTEAFF
TGCGCCAGCAGCCTGAGTCAGGGTGACACTGAAGCTTTCTTT
>TRBJ1-1|-|TRBV6-5|-
CASSYSTGGTEAFF
TGTGCCAGCAGTTACTCGACGGGGGGAACTGAAGCTTTCTTT
>TRBJ2-5|TRBD1|TRBV10-1|-
CASSEDRVDETQYF
TGCGCCAGCAGCGAAGACAGGGTCGACGAGACCCAGTACTTC
>TRBJ1-5|TRBD1|TRBV19|-
CASSYRTGGQPQHF
TGTGCCAGTAGTTATCGGACAGGGGGTCAGCCCCAGCATTTT
>TRBJ1-2|TRBD1|TRBV7-8|-
CASSPGQGTLGYTF
TGTGCCAGCAGCCCGGGACAGGGTACCCTTGGCTACACCTTC
>TRBJ2-4|-|TRBV6-1|-
CASTGGTLAKNIQYF
TGTGCCAGCACTGGAGGGACTCTAGCCAAAAACATTCAGTACTTC
>TRBJ1-5|-|TRBV6-1|-
CASSESGQSNQPQHF
TGTGCCAGCAGTGAAAGCGGACAGAGTAATCAGCCCCAGCATTTT
>TRBJ2-3|-|TRBV19|-
CASSITGVRADTQYF
TGTGCCAGTAGTATCACGGGAGTAAGGGCAGATACGCAGTATTTT
>TRBJ2-5|TRBD2|TRBV7-8|-
CATPEGAGGPGETQYF
TGTGCCACCCCCGAGGGAGCGGGAGGGCCGGGGGAGACCCAGTACTTC
>TRBJ1-1|-|TRBV25-1|-
CASSSTKVSNTEAFF
TGTGCCAGCAGTAGTACGAAGGTGTCGAACACTGAAGCTTTCTTT
>TRBJ2-3|TRBD2|TRBV7-9|-
CASSASGRSDTQYF
TGTGCCAGCAGCGCGAGCGGGAGATCAGATACGCAGTATTTT
>TRBJ2-5|-|TRBV7-2|-
CASSTRVPGTLQETQYF
TGTGCCAGCAGCACTAGAGTACCCGGGACTCTTCAAGAGACCCAGTACTTC
>TRBJ2-2|TRBD1|TRBV4-3|-
CASSQGDRNTGELFF
TGCGCCAGCAGCCAAGGGGACAGAAACACCGGGGAGCTGTTTTTT
>TRBJ1-1|-|TRBV7-2|-
CASNSNMNTEAFF
TGTGCCAGCAATAGTAACATGAACACTGAAGCTTTCTTT
>TRBJ2-7|-|TRBV5-4|once
CASSLGGLSYEQYF
TGTGCCAGCAGCTTGGGCGGCCTCTCCTACGAGCAGTACTTC
>TRBJ1-5|-|TRBV30|-
CAWSVRGYSNQPQHF
TGTGCCTGGAGTGTACGCGGATATAGCAATCAGCCCCAGCATTTT
>TRBJ1-5|-|TRBV27|-
CASKDGDSNQPQHF
TGTGCCAGCAAGGACGGCGATAGCAATCAGCCCCAGCATTTT
>TRBJ1-1|-|TRBV7-9|-
CASSILMNTEAFF
TGTGCCAGCAGCATCCTTATGAACACTGAAGCTTTCTTT
>TRBJ2-5|TRBD2|TRBV27|-
CASSVDPPRGGETQYF
TGTGCCAGCAGTGTTGATCCTCCTCGGGGGGGAGAGACCCAGTACTTC
>TRBJ2-2|TRBD1|TRBV7-2|-
CASSLSPLTGISGELFF
TGTGCCAGCAGCTTAAGCCCTTTGACAGGGATATCCGGGGAGCTGTTTTTT
>TRBJ1-2|TRBD1|TRBV6-6|-
CASSSGTGGGDYGYTF
TGTGCCAGCTCTTCCGGGACAGGGGGCGGAGACTATGGCTACACCTTC
>TRBJ1-1|-|TRBV5-1|-
CASSLGRQVEAFF
TGCGCCAGCAGCTTGGGAAGACAGGTTGAAGCTTTCTTT
>TRBJ2-3|-|TRBV27|-
CASSSYPHSPNTRSTDTQYF
TGTGCCAGCAGCTCGTACCCTCATTCCCCAAACACTAGAAGCACAGATACGCAGTATTTT
>TRBJ2-3|-|TRBV7-3|-
CASSPGAGTDTQYF
TGTGCCAGCAGCCCGGGGGCCGGCACAGATACGCAGTATTTT
>TRBJ1-5|TRBD1|TRBV15|-
CATSRWGTVRDQPQHF
TGTGCCACCAGCAGATGGGGGACAGTCCGCGATCAGCCCCAGCATTTT
>TRBJ2-3|TRBD2|TRBV5-4|-
CASSQKNSGRSTDTQYF
TGTGCCAGCAGCCAAAAGAATAGCGGGAGGTCGACAGATACGCAGTATTTT
>TRBJ1-1|-|TRBV4-3|-
CASSQVRMNTEAFF
TGCGCCAGCAGCCAAGTCCGGATGAACACTGAAGCTTTCTTT
>TRBJ1-1|-|TRBV6-5|-
CASRPSRGNTEAFF
TGTGCCAGCAGGCCAAGCAGGGGGAACACTGAAGCTTTCTTT
>TRBJ2-7|-|TRBV27|-
CASSLSGVNSYEQYF
TGTGCCAGCAGTTTATCAGGGGTTAACTCCTACGAGCAGTACTTC
>TRBJ1-1|-|TRBV7-9|-
CASSLSGTVRLSTEAFF
TGTGCCAGCAGCTTATCTGGGACCGTCCGGTTGAGCACTGAAGCTTTCTTT